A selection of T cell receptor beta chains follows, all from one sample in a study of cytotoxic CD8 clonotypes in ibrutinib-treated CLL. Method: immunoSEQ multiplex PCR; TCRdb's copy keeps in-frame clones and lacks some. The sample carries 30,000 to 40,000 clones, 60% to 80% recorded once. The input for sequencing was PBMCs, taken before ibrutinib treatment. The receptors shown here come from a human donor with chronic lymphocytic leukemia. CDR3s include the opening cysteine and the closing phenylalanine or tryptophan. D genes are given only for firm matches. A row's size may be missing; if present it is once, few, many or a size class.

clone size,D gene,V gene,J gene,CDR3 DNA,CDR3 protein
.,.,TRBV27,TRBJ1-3,TGTGCCAGCAGTTTATCCCCACGAGACACCATATATTTT,CASSLSPRDTIYF
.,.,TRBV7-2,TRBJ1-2,TGTGCCAGCAGCCTCGGCCCCGACAGTTCCTATGGCTACACCTTC,CASSLGPDSSYGYTF
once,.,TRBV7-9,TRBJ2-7,TGTGCCAGCAGCCCCAATGCGAGGGACGGCGAGCAGTACTTC,CASSPNARDGEQYF
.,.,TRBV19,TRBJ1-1,TGTGCCAGTAAGATCGACAGGCTCCCGAACACTGAAGCTTTCTTT,CASKIDRLPNTEAFF
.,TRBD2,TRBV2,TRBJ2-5,TGTGCCAGCAGCGCAACGGGTCGGACTAGTCGAGAGACCCAGTACTTC,CASSATGRTSRETQYF
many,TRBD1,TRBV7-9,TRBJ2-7,TGTGCCAGCAGCTTAGCGGGCCGACAGGGCTCCTCCTACGAGCAGTACTTC,CASSLAGRQGSSYEQYF
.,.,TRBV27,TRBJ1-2,TGTGCCAGCACCGGGAGTCTGGCGTGGGGCTACACCTTC,CASTGSLAWGYTF
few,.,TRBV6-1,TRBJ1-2,TGTGCCAGCAGTGACAGGGTTGGCTACACCTTC,CASSDRVGYTF
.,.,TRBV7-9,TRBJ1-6,TGTGCCAGCAGCTTAGGTGTCCGAGCCTATTCACCCCTCCACTTT,CASSLGVRAYSPLHF
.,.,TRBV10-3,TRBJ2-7,TGTGCCATCACCCAGGGGGGTTCCACCTACGAGCAGTACTTC,CAITQGGSTYEQYF
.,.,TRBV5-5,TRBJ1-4,TGTGCCAGCAGCTTTTCGACCGTTGAAAAACTGTTTTTT,CASSFSTVEKLFF
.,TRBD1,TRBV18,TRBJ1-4,TGTGCCAGCGGGGACAGTCTCGAAAAACTGTTTTTT,CASGDSLEKLFF
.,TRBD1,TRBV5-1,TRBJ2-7,TGCGCCAGCAGAGAGGGGGCTAGGGAGCAGTACTTC,CASREGAREQYF
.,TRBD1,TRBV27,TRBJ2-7,TGTGCCAGCAGTTTAATGGGACAGGGGGTTTCCTACGAGCAGTACTTC,CASSLMGQGVSYEQYF
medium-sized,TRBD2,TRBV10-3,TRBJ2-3,TGTGCCATCAGTGCTTGGCTAGCGGAGAGCACAGATACGCAGTATTTT,CAISAWLAESTDTQYF
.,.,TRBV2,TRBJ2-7,TGTGCCAGCAGTGAGGGGAGGGGGCGAGGCGAGCAGTACTTC,CASSEGRGRGEQYF
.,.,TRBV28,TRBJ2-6,TGTGCCAGCAGTGTCCTCGGGCCCGGGGCCAACGTCCTGACTTTC,CASSVLGPGANVLTF
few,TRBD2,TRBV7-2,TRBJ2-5,TGTGCCAGCAGCAAAGCGGGAAGTCCACAGACCCAGTACTTC,CASSKAGSPQTQYF
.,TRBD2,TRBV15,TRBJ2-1,TGTGCCACCAGCAGGACTAGCGGGAGGACCCTAATTTACAATGAGCAGTTCTTC,CATSRTSGRTLIYNEQFF
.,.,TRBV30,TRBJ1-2,TGTGCCTGTTTCATCCATGGCTACACCTTC,CACFIHGYTF
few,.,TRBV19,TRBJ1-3,TGTGCCAGTAGTATAGGATTTATAAACACCATATATTTT,CASSIGFINTIYF
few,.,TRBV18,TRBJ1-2,TGTGCCAGCTCACCAGGATCCGGGGTGGGTGGCTACACCTTC,CASSPGSGVGGYTF
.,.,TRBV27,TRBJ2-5,TGTGCCAGCAGTTTATGGGGCGAGACCCAGTACTTC,CASSLWGETQYF
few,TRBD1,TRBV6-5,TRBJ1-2,TGTGCCAGCAGCATAGGGACAGGGAACGGGTATGGCTACACCTTC,CASSIGTGNGYGYTF
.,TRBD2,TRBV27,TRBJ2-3,TGTGCCAGCAGTCCCCCCGGGGGGGCGGGATGGGATACGCAGTATTTT,CASSPPGGAGWDTQYF
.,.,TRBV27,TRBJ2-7,TGTGCCAGCAGGGGGTCCAGCTCCTACGAGCAGTACTTC,CASRGSSSYEQYF
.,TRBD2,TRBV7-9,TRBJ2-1,TGTGCCAGCAGCTTAATGGGACTAGCGGAATACAATGAGCAGTTCTTC,CASSLMGLAEYNEQFF
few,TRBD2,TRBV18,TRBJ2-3,TGTGCCAGCGAGAGTCTCGGGGGGGCCGGCACAGATACGCAGTATTTT,CASESLGGAGTDTQYF
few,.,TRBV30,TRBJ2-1,TGTGCCTGGAGTGTACAAGGGAGTGAGCAGTTCTTC,CAWSVQGSEQFF
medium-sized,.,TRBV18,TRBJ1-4,TGTGCCAGCTCACTCGACAGGTCCTATAATGAAAAACTGTTTTTT,CASSLDRSYNEKLFF
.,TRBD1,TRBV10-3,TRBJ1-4,TGTGCCATCAGTCGTGGACAGGCGCCGAATGAAAAACTGTTTTTT,CAISRGQAPNEKLFF
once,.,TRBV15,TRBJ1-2,TGTGCCACCAGGGAGGGGGGGGATCCGTTTGGCTACACCTTC,CATREGGDPFGYTF
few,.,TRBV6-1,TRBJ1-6,TGTGCCAGCAGCGGAGACAGGCACCTCCAGGCCCTCCACTTT,CASSGDRHLQALHF
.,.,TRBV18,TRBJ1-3,TGTGCCAGCTCACCACTGGCGGGACCCGGGGCTGTCTCTGGAAACACCATATATTTT,CASSPLAGPGAVSGNTIYF
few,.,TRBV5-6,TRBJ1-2,TGTGCCAGCAGCTTGGACAGGAGACGCTATGGCTACACCTTC,CASSLDRRRYGYTF
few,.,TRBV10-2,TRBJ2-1,TGCGCCAGCGGGACTGGAGTTTACAATGAGCAGTTCTTC,CASGTGVYNEQFF
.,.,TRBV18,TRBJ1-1,TGTGCCAGCTCACCTCGTCCGGAGGGCACTGAAGCTTTCTTT,CASSPRPEGTEAFF
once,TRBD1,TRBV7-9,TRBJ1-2,TGTGCCAGCAGCTTAGGGACAGGGAGTGACTATGGCTACACCTTC,CASSLGTGSDYGYTF
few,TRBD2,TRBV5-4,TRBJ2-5,TGTGCCAGCAGCTTGGATCTAGCGGGGGAAAAGACCCAGTACTTC,CASSLDLAGEKTQYF
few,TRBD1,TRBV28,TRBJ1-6,TGTGCCAGCAGTCGGGGACAGAGCGATTCACCCCTCCACTTT,CASSRGQSDSPLHF
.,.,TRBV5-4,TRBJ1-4,TGTGCCAGCAGCCCCGAAACAGGAGAACCAGGGGAAAAACTGTTTTTT,CASSPETGEPGEKLFF
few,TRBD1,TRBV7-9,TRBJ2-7,TGTGCCAGCAGCACCTTGGACAGGCCCTCCTACGAGCAGTACTTC,CASSTLDRPSYEQYF
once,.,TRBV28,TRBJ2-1,TGTGCCAGCATGGTGCTAGGGGTACGTAATGAGCAGTTCTTC,CASMVLGVRNEQFF
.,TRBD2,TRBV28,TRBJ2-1,TGTGCCAGCAGTCCTCTGGGGCGGGGGAACAATGAGCAGTTCTTC,CASSPLGRGNNEQFF
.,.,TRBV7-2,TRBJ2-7,TGTGCCAGCAGCTTTACAGGAGGATACGAGCAGTACTTC,CASSFTGGYEQYF
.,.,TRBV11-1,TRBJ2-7,TGTGCCAGCGCCAGGTCTGCACCCTCCTACGAGCAGTACTTC,CASARSAPSYEQYF
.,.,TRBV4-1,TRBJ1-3,TGCGCCAGCAGCCAAGATTGGGGGATTACTGGAAACACCATATATTTT,CASSQDWGITGNTIYF
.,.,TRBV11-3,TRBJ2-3,TGTGCCAGCAGCCGCACCACAGATACGCAGTATTTT,CASSRTTDTQYF
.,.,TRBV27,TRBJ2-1,TGTGCCAGCAGTTTACGGCCGTCGTTAGTGGAACAATACAATGAGCAGTTCTTC,CASSLRPSLVEQYNEQFF
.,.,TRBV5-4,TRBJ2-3,TGTGCCAGCAGCCCTAGGGATGATAACTCAGATACGCAGTATTTT,CASSPRDDNSDTQYF
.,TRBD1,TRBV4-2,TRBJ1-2,TGTGCCAGCAGACTGGGACAGGATAACTATGGCTACACCTTC,CASRLGQDNYGYTF
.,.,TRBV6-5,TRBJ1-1,TGTGCCAGCAGTCGTAACAGCCTGATCACTGAAGCTTTCTTT,CASSRNSLITEAFF